These 32 T cell receptor beta chains share one sample of origin, sequenced in a study of beta chain features in type 1 diabetes. Findings of the study overall: All four CD4+ subsets of Type 1 diabetes patients contained TCRB CDR3s that were moderately but significantly shorter.

All of the isolated RNA was reverse transcribed, so expressed TCRB transcripts were sequenced. Some clones are missing from TCRdb's copy, which holds only in-frame ones; the method was immunoSEQ multiplex PCR. Here the sample spans approximately 150,000 clones, about 63% being singletons. Their antigen targets remain unknown. The sample comprised naive CD4+ T cells from blood. Source of these receptors: a young man with type 1 diabetes.

Only one count was recorded for this clone. This chain links TRBV11-2 with TRBJ1-6; D unresolved. Trimming shortened V by 0 bases and J by 6 bases, and 6 bases separated the two germline ends. The CDR3 is made up of 14 amino acids. Germline V lookup: CDR1 SGHAT, CDR2 FQNNGV. In DNA form, the CDR3 reads TGTGCCAGCAGCTTAGAAGGTGTTAATTCACCCCTCCACTTT. It specifies CASSLEGVNSPLHF.

The chain carries TRBV27 and TRBJ1-5, with a weak D call TRBD1 (6 bases). This CDR3 has 15 amino acids. The germline gives CDR1 MNHEY, CDR2 SMNVEV (reference sequence). V was shortened by 3 bases and J by 2 bases, with 11 bases between the two germline ends. CDR3 sequence reads: CASSFMGQGNQPQHF. CDR3 sequence (DNA): TGTGCCAGCAGTTTCATGGGACAAGGCAATCAGCCCCAGCATTTT.

V and J are TRBV30 and TRBJ2-5, with TRBD2 identical over 15 bases. CDR3 length equals 19 residues. Per germline, CDR1 GTSNPN and CDR2 SVGIG (reference sequence). V trimming: 3 bases; J trimming: 4 bases; junction bases outside the gene matches: 15. For the CDR3, the DNA is TGTGCCTGGAGCACACTTCGGACTAGCGGGGGGGTCCAGCCAGAGACCCAGTACTTC. It yields the protein CAWSTLRTSGGVQPETQYF.

The rearrangement joins TRBV4-3 to TRBJ1-2, with D tentatively TRBD1 (5 bases). The germline V gene encodes CDR1 LGHNA and CDR2 YSLEER. V was trimmed by 2 bases and J by 1 base, leaving 11 bases between them. The CDR3 extends over 15 amino acids. Here the CDR3 DNA reads TGCGCCAGCAGCCAACAGCGGGGGATTAACTATGGCTACACCTTC. Its translation is CASSQQRGINYGYTF.

The gene calls are TRBV5-1 and TRBJ2-7; the D gene is possibly TRBD2 (6 bases). Trimming cost V 2 bases and J 2 bases, with 14 bases left between them. Per germline, CDR1 SGHRS and CDR2 YFSETQ. The CDR3 runs 15 residues. CDR3 in DNA: TGCGCCAGCAGCTTCACTGGACGGGAGACCTACGAGCAGTACTTC. As protein: CASSFTGRETYEQYF.

The chain carries TRBV7-2 and TRBJ2-5; D possibly corresponds to TRBD1 (6 bases). Germline-derived CDR1 and CDR2 are SGHTA and FQGNSA. The CDR3 loop spans 15 amino acids. Trimming shortened V by 5 bases and J by 1 base, and 14 bases separated the two germline ends. Here the CDR3 DNA reads TGTGCCAGCAGCGGCACACAGGGCCTCCAAGAGACCCAGTACTTC. Translating it yields CASSGTQGLQETQYF.

This clone has only one observation. The chain combines TRBV11-2 with TRBJ1-4; no clear D gene. The CDR3 has 11 residues. V lost 2 bases and J lost 13, with 8 bases in between. Germline values: CDR1 SGHAT, CDR2 FQNNGV. CDR3 residues: CASSLYGGLFF. The CDR3 bases are TGTGCCAGCAGCTTATATGGTGGACTGTTTTTT.

This chain uses TRBV5-4 with TRBJ1-4; 8 nucleotides agree with TRBD1. The CDR3 sequence is 13 residues long. The germline gives CDR1 SGHNT, CDR2 YYREEE (reference sequence). Losses at the gene ends were 7 bases for V and 4 bases for J; bases not matched to a gene: 3. The CDR3 spells CASGGQGNEKLFF. In DNA form, the CDR3 reads TGTGCCAGCGGCGGACAGGGTAATGAAAAACTGTTTTTT. The full variable domain, rest sourced from reference TRBV5-4 and TRBJ1-4, is ETGVTQSPTHLIKTRGQQVTLRCSSQSGHNTVSWYQQALGQGPQFIFQYYREEENGRGNFPPRFSGLQFPNYSSELNVNALELDDSALYLCASGGQGNEKLFFGSGTQLSVL.

This clone was recorded a few times. The chain has TRBV13 and TRBJ2-4, with unresolved D. Germline loops: CDR1 PRHDT, CDR2 FYEKMQ (reference sequence). Trimming cost V 0 bases and J 3 bases, with 9 bases left between them. The length of the CDR3 is 15 residues. The CDR3 coding sequence is TGTGCCAGCAGCTTAGGGGCGGCGGTCAAAAACATTCAGTACTTC. Translated: CASSLGAAVKNIQYF.

This clone was observed a few times. This chain uses TRBV30 with TRBJ2-3, with D possibly TRBD1 on 5 matching bases. With 0 bases removed from V and 4 bases from J, the gap between germline ends came to 11 bases. The CDR3 sequence is 14 residues long. The germline V gene encodes CDR1 GTSNPN and CDR2 SVGIG (reference sequence). The CDR3 DNA is TGTGCCTGGAGTGTACAAGGGGCCGCAGATACGCAGTATTTT. Translation gives CAWSVQGAADTQYF.

The DNA for the CDR3 is TGTGCCATCAGTGGTAATGGAGGGCTTTCAGATACGCAGTATTTT. Protein: CAISGNGGLSDTQYF. This chain connects TRBV10-3 to TRBJ2-3; D perhaps matches TRBD2 (6 bases). Deletions cut 4 bases from V and 4 bases from J, with 15 bases between. CDR1 is ENHRY, CDR2 SYGVKD, per germline. This CDR3 region has 15 residues.

The rearrangement joins TRBV9 to TRBJ2-2; D remains unclear. The V gene lost 1 base and the J gene lost 5 bases, with 15 bases spanning the gap. The CDR3 consists of 16 residues. Germline CDR1 and CDR2: SGDLS and YYNGEE. The CDR3 nucleotides are TGTGCCAGCAGCGTAAATGCCTTGGTCGGGACCGGGGAGCTGTTTTTT. Translation gives CASSVNALVGTGELFF.

The chain combines TRBV5-6 with TRBJ1-4; the D gene is possibly TRBD1 (5 bases). CDR1 and CDR2 (germline): SGHDT, YYEEEE. The CDR3 consists of 19 residues. Between the trimmed V and J ends, which lost 4 bases and 0 bases, there was a span of 22 bases. This CDR3 reads CASSLRRLDTYATNEKLFF. The CDR3 nucleotides read TGTGCCAGCAGCCTGAGACGCTTGGACACTTACGCAACTAATGAAAAACTGTTTTTT.

The rearrangement joins TRBV29-1 to TRBJ2-1; 8 bases map to TRBD2. Trimming removed 7 bases from V and 3 bases from J; junction bases left unmatched: 11. The CDR3 is 15 amino acids. The germline gives CDR1 SQVTM, CDR2 ANQGSEA. The CDR3 DNA follows: TGCAGCGCTGGACCGGGACTAGGTATCTACAATGAGCAGTTCTTC. Translated: CSAGPGLGIYNEQFF.

V and J are TRBV25-1 and TRBJ2-3; D ambiguous. The CDR3 runs 14 residues. V lost 2 bases and J 0 bases, leaving 6 bases between the germline ends. The germline V gene encodes CDR1 MGHDK and CDR2 SYGVNS. CDR3 DNA sequence: TGTGCCAGCAGTGAACATACGAGCACAGATACGCAGTATTTT. Amino acids: CASSEHTSTDTQYF.

As for this clone: A junction boundary mismatches the germline segment, possibly from a read error. The chain uses TRBV9 and TRBJ1-2; tentatively, D is TRBD1 (6 bases). The CDR3 loop spans 11 amino acids. CDR1 is SGDLS and CDR2 is YYNGEE in the germline V gene. The CDR3 nucleotides are TGTGCCAGCAGCCGTGACAGGTTGCTATCCTTC. This encodes CASSRDRLLSF.

This clone was observed a few times. This rearrangement joins TRBV5-1 to TRBJ2-2, with TRBD1 identical over 10 bases. The germline V gene encodes CDR1 SGHRS and CDR2 YFSETQ. With 4 bases clipped from V and 3 bases from J, the junction kept 3 bases outside the gene matches. The CDR3 is 15 residues long. CDR3 in DNA: TGCGCCAGCAGCCCCGGACAGGGGGACACCGGGGAGCTGTTTTTT. It encodes CASSPGQGDTGELFF.

CDR3 DNA: TGTGCCAGCAGTTGGGACAGGGCCTCCTACGAGCAGTACTTC. Its protein product is CASSWDRASYEQYF. The chain joins TRBV7-9 to TRBJ2-7; 9 bases map to TRBD1. V lost 6 bases, J lost 0 bases, and 3 bases stayed unmatched. This CDR3 spans 14 amino acids. CDR1 and CDR2 from the germline V gene are SEHNR and FQNEAQ (reference sequence). The variable domain in full, with the rest retrieved from reference TRBV7-9 and TRBJ2-7, is DTGVSQNPRHKITKRGQNVTFRCDPISEHNRLYWYRQTLGQGPEFLTYFQNEAQLEKSRLLSDRFSAERPKGSFSTLEIQRTEQGDSAMYLCASSWDRASYEQYFGPGTRLTVT.

The chain employs TRBV5-1 and TRBJ2-1, with D tentatively TRBD2 (6 bases). The CDR3 loop spans 14 amino acids. Germline-derived CDR1 and CDR2 are SGHRS and YFSETQ. Trimming pared 1 base from V and 6 bases from J, leaving 11 bases between. The CDR3 loop reads CASSLNVAVNEQFF. The CDR3 DNA sequence: TGCGCCAGCAGCTTGAACGTAGCGGTCAATGAGCAGTTCTTC.

The chain couples TRBV5-1 to TRBJ2-7; D is unresolved. The germline gives CDR1 SGHRS, CDR2 YFSETQ. This CDR3 is 13 amino acids long. Trimming pared 0 bases from V and 7 bases from J, leaving 11 bases between. DNA of the CDR3: TGCGCCAGCAGCTTGGATTACTCCCCAGAGCAGTACTTC. Encoded protein: CASSLDYSPEQYF.

V usage is TRBV9 and J usage is TRBJ2-2; possible D gene TRBD1, 6 bases. This CDR3 contains 16 residues. Trimming cost V 0 bases and J 1 base, with 10 bases left between them. Germline values: CDR1 SGDLS, CDR2 YYNGEE. DNA of the CDR3: TGTGCCAGCAGCGTAGTCCCGACAGGGAACACCGGGGAGCTGTTTTTT. Translated, it gives CASSVVPTGNTGELFF.

The sample holds a few counts of this clone. V is TRBV5-1 and J is TRBJ2-7; the match to TRBD1 covers 7 bases. Per germline, CDR1 SGHRS and CDR2 YFSETQ. V dropped 0 bases and J dropped 3; count of bases not matched to a gene: 6. CDR3 size: 15 residues. CDR3 sequence: CASSLGQGALYEQYF. As DNA, the CDR3 is TGCGCCAGCAGCTTGGGACAGGGCGCTCTCTACGAGCAGTACTTC.

This clone was picked up a small number of times. The rearrangement uses TRBV4-3 and TRBJ1-1; 9 nucleotides agree with TRBD1. V gave up 4 bases and J gave up 10 bases; unmatched junction bases: 16. CDR3 length: 16 amino acids. Germline V gives CDR1 LGHNA, CDR2 YSLEER. The CDR3 loop reads CASSPTWDRVSQSAFF. The CDR3 bases are TGCGCCAGCAGCCCCACCTGGGACAGGGTATCACAATCAGCTTTCTTT.

The chain links TRBV7-9 to TRBJ1-1; 7 bases align to TRBD1. V shed 4 bases, J shed 9 bases, and the junction held 5 bases outside the gene matches. Germline lookup yields CDR1 SEHNR and CDR2 FQNEAQ (reference sequence). The CDR3 is 12 residues long. CDR3 protein: CASSSWDSQAFF. CDR3 bases: TGTGCCAGCAGCTCTTGGGACAGCCAAGCTTTCTTT.

The table lists this clone with a few counts. V and J are TRBV11-2 and TRBJ2-1, with a weak D call TRBD2 (6 bases). Trimming cost V 6 bases and J 6 bases, with 12 bases left between them. From germline, CDR1 is SGHAT and CDR2 FQNNGV. This CDR3 is 13 amino acids long. The CDR3 DNA follows: TGTGCCAGCAGGGACTATAGCGGCAATGAGCAGTTCTTC. This gives the protein CASRDYSGNEQFF.

The V call is TRBV9, the J call TRBJ2-1; the D gene is possibly TRBD2 (5 bases). The V and J ends lost 4 bases and 3 bases respectively, with 14 bases between them. CDR1 and CDR2 (germline): SGDLS, YYNGEE. This CDR3 is 15 amino acids long. This CDR3 reads CASSPKLSVYNEQFF. The CDR3 nucleotides read TGTGCCAGCAGCCCTAAACTTAGCGTCTACAATGAGCAGTTCTTC.

This clone came up once. The chain uses TRBV10-3 and TRBJ1-6; D possibly corresponds to TRBD1 (6 bases). CDR3 size: 15 residues. The V gene's germline CDR1 is ENHRY and CDR2 SYGVKD. Trimming removed 1 base from V and 10 bases from J, with 14 bases in between. The CDR3 loop is CAISELEQGGSPLHF. In DNA form, the CDR3 reads TGTGCCATCAGTGAGTTAGAACAGGGAGGGTCACCCCTCCACTTT.

V and J are TRBV29-1 and TRBJ2-1; D remains unclear. CDR1 and CDR2 from the germline V gene are SQVTM and ANQGSEA. The CDR3 loop spans 11 amino acids. Trimming removed 3 bases from V and 4 bases from J, with 4 bases in between. CDR3 sequence (DNA): TGCAGCGTTGATCTGTACAATGAGCAGTTCTTC. It specifies CSVDLYNEQFF.

This clone was seen only a few times. The rearrangement uses TRBV7-9 and TRBJ2-5, with D unresolved. V was clipped by 5 bases and J by 4 bases, with 8 bases between them. This CDR3 contains 12 residues. Germline V CDR1 and CDR2: SEHNR, FQNEAQ (reference sequence). CDR3 protein: CASSPWGETQYF. In DNA form, the CDR3 reads TGTGCCAGCAGCCCCTGGGGAGAGACCCAGTACTTC.

This rearrangement joins TRBV7-2 to TRBJ2-7; 7 bases line up with TRBD1. CDR3 length: 15 amino acids. The germline CDR1 and CDR2 sequences are SGHTA and FQGNSA. Losses at the gene ends were 4 bases for V and 0 bases for J; bases not matched to a gene: 6. CDR3 bases: TGTGCCAGCAGCTCCGGACAGGATAGCTCCTACGAGCAGTACTTC. It is translated as CASSSGQDSSYEQYF.

This rearrangement joins TRBV25-1 to TRBJ2-4; 10 bases fit TRBD1. The CDR3 has 15 residues. The germline CDR1 and CDR2 sequences are MGHDK and SYGVNS. After removal of 7 bases from V and 6 bases from J, the junction contained 9 bases not matched to a gene. DNA of the CDR3: TGTGCCAGCACCCTGGACAGGGGGGCGGCAAACATTCAGTACTTC. Amino acid sequence: CASTLDRGAANIQYF.

This clone appeared once. In DNA form, the CDR3 reads TGTGCCTGGAGTGTCCTGCCAGAGACCCAGTACTTC. It yields the protein CAWSVLPETQYF. The V call is TRBV30, the J call TRBJ2-5, with D unresolved. The CDR3 loop spans 12 amino acids. The ends were cut back, 0 bases at V and 4 bases at J, with 6 bases in the middle. Germline-derived CDR1 and CDR2 are GTSNPN and SVGIG (reference sequence).